This T cell receptor beta chain originates from a study of early T cells in non-severe SARS-CoV-2 infection. Across the whole study: Unsorted whole blood bulk RNA was sequenced, with unpaired chains.

The CDR3 has 16 residues. J lost 3 bases, V lost 5 bases, and 7 bases had no gene match. The germline V gene has CDR1 SEHNR and CDR2 FQNEAQ (reference sequence). TCRdb redid the calling of the 5' RACE reads with MiXCR, one entry per CDR3 protein. This sample has about 80,000 distinct CDR3 sequences; less than 8% occur once, and the top ten carry roughly 7.8%. This TCR came from an adult who was a healthcare worker with PCR-confirmed SARS-CoV-2 infection or an uninfected control (not recorded which). Sequencing input: whole blood. The gene calls are TRBV7-9 and TRBJ2-1, with 10 bases lining up with TRBD1. The CDR3: CASSGTGVPLYNEQFF. In nucleotides, the CDR3 is TGTGCCAGCAGCGGGACAGGGGTCCCCCTCTACAATGAGCAGTTCTTC.